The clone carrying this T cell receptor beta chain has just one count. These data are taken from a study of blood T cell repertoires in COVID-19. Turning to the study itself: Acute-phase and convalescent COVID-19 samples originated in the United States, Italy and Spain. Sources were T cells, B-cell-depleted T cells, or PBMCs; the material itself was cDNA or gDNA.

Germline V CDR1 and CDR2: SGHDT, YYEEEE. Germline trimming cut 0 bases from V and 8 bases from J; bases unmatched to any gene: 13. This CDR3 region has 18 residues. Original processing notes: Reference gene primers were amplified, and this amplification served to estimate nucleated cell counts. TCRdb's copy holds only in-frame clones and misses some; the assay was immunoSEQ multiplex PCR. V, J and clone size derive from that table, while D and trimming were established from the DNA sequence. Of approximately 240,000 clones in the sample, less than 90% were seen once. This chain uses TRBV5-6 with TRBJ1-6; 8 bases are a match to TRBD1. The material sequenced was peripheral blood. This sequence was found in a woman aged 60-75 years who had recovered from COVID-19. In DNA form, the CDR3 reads TGTGCCAGCAGCTTGGTAGGCCGCTGGGGACAGGATGATTCACCCCTCCACTTT. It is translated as CASSLVGRWGQDDSPLHF.